Sequencing of this T cell receptor (beta chain) was carried out in a study of patients and donors after allogeneic stem cell transplantation. The table lists this clonotype with many counts. The V gene's germline CDR1 is MGHRA and CDR2 YSYEKL. The CDR3 runs 16 residues. J was trimmed by 3 bases and V by 2 bases; bases with no gene match: 7. TCRdb fed the RT-PCR reads into MiXCR, producing one record per CDR3 protein. The table has fewer than 250,000 distinct CDR3 sequences, approximately 14% seen once. The V and J genes are TRBV4-1 and TRBJ2-5; TRBD2 agrees at 9 bases. Sequencing input: blood, either unsorted or a sorted T cell fraction (not recorded which). The source of this sequence is a human donor who was either an allogeneic HSCT recipient or a stem cell or donor lymphocyte infusion donor (not recorded which). It is not recorded whose cells these are; they may come from a transplant donor. CDR3 amino acids: CASSQTRGGVEETQYF. The CDR3 DNA follows: TGCGCCAGCAGCCAAACCCGCGGGGGGGTAGAAGAGACCCAGTACTTC.